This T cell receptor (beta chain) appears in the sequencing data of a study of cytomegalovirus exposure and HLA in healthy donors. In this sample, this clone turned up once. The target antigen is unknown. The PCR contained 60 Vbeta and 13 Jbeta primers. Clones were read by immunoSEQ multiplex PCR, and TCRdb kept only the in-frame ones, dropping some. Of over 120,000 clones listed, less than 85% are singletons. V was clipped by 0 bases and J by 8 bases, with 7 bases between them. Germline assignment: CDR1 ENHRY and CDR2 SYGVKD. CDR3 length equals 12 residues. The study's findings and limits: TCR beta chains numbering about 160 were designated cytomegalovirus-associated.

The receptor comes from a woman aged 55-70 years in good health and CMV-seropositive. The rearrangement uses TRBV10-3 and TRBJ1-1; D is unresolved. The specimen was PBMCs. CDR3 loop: CAISESRGEAFF. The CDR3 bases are TGTGCCATCAGTGAGTCGAGAGGGGAAGCTTTCTTT.